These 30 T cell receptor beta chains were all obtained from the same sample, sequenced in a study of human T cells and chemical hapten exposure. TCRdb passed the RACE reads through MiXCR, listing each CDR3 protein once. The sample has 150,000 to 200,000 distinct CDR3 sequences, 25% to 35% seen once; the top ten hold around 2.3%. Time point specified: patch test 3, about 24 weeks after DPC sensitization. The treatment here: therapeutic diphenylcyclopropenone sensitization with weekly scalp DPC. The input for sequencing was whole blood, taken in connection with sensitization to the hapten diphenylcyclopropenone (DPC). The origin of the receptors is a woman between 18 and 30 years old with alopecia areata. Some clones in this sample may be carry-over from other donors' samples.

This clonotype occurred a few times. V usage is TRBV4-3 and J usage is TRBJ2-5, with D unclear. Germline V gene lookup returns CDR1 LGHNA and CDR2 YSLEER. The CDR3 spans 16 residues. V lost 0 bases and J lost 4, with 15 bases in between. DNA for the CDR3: TGCGCCAGCAGCCAAGAAATAGGGAATATGGGAGAGACCCAGTACTTC. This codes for CASSQEIGNMGETQYF.

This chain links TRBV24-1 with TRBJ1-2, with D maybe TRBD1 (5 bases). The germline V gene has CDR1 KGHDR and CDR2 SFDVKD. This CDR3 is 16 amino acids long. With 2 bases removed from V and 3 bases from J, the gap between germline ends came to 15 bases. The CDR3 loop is CATSDYSPQGDYGYTF. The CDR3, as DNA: TGTGCCACCAGTGATTATAGTCCCCAGGGCGACTATGGCTACACCTTC.

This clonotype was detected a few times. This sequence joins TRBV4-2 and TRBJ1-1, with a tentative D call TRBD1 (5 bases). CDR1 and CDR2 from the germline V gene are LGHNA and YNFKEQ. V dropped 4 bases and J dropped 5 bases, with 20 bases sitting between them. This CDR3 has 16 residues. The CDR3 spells CASSPETLAEGTEAFF. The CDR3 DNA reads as TGTGCCAGCAGCCCTGAGACACTCGCCGAGGGGACTGAAGCTTTCTTT.

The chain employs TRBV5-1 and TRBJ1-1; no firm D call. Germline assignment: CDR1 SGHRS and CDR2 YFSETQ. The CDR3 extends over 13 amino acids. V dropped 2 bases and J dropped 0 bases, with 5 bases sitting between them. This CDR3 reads CASSFKMNTEAFF. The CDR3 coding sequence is TGCGCCAGCAGCTTTAAGATGAACACTGAAGCTTTCTTT.

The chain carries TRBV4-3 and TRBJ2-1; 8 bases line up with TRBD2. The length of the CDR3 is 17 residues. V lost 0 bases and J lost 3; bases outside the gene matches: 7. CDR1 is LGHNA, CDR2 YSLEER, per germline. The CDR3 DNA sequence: TGCGCCAGCAGCCAAGAAGCGGGGGCCACTCACTACAATGAGCAGTTCTTC. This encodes CASSQEAGATHYNEQFF.

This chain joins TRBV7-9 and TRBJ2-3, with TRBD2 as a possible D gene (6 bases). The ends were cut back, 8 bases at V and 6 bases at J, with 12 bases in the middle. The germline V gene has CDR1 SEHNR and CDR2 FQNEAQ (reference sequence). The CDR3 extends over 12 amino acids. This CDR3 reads CASYGGLDTQYF. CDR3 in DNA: TGTGCCAGCTATGGAGGGCTGGATACGCAGTATTTT.

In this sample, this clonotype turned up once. The CDR3 nucleotides are TGTGCCAGCAGTTATGTAACACGCACAGATACGCAGTATTTT. Translation: CASSYVTRTDTQYF. The chain is built from TRBV6-6 and TRBJ2-3; no clear D gene. V was trimmed by 3 bases and J by 1 base, leaving 8 bases between them. This CDR3 is built from 14 residues. Germline-derived CDR1 and CDR2 are MNHNY and SVGAGI (reference sequence).

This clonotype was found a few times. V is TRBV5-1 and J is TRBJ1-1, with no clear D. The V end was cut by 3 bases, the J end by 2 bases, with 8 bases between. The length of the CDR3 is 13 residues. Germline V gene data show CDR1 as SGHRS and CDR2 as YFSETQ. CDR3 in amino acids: CASSYTDNTEAFF. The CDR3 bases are TGCGCCAGCAGCTACACAGATAACACTGAAGCTTTCTTT.

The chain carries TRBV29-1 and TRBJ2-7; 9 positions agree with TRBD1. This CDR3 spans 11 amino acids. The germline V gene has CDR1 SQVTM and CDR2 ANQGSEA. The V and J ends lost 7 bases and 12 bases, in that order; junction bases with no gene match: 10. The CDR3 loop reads CSAARDRDSYF. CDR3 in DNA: TGCAGCGCCGCCCGGGACAGGGATTCGTACTTC.

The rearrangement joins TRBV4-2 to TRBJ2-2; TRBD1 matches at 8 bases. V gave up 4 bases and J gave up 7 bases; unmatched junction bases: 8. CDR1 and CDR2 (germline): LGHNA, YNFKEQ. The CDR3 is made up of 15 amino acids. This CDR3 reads CASSLLDRDDGELFF. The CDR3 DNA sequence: TGTGCCAGCAGCCTGCTGGACAGGGATGACGGGGAGCTGTTTTTT.

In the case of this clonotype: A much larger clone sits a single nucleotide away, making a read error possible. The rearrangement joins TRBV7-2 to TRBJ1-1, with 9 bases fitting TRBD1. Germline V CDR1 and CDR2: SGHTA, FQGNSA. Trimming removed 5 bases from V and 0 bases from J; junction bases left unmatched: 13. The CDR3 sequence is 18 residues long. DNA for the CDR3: TGTGCCAGCAGCACCAGGGCTGGACAGGGGCGTCTGAACACTGAAGCTTTCTTT. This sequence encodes CASSTRAGQGRLNTEAFF.

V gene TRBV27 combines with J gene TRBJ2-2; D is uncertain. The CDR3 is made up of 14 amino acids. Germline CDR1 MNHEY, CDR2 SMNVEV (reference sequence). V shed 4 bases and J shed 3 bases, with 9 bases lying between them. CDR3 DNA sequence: TGTGCCAGCAGTTCTCAAAGGGACACCGGGGAGCTGTTTTTT. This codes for CASSSQRDTGELFF.

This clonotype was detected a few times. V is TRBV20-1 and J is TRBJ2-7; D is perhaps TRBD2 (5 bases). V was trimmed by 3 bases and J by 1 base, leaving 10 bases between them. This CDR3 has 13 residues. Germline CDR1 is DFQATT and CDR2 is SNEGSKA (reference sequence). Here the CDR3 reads CSASSAHSYEQYF. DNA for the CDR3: TGCAGTGCTAGTAGCGCCCATTCCTACGAGCAGTACTTC.

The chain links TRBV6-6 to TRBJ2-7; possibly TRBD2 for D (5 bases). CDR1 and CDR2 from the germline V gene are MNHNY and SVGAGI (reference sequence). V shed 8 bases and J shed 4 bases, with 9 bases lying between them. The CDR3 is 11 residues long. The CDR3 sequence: CASRSGYEQYF. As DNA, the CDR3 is TGTGCCAGCCGTTCGGGGTACGAGCAGTACTTC.

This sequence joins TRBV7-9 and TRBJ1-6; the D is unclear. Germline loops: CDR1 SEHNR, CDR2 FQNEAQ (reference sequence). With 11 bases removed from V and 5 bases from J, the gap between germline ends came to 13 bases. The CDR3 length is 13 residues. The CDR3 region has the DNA TGTGCCGGCGCGAGTACGAATAATTCACCCCTCCACTTT. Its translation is CAGASTNNSPLHF. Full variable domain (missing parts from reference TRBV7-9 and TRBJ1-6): DTGVSQNPRHKITKRGQNVTFRCDPISEHNRLYWYRQTLGQGPEFLTYFQNEAQLEKSRLLSDRFSAERPKGSFSTLEIQRTEQGDSAMYLCAGASTNNSPLHFGNGTRLTVT.

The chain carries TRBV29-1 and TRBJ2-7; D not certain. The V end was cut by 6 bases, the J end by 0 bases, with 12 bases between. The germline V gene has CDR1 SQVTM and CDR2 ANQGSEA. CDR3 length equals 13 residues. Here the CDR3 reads CSVPGRSSYEQYF. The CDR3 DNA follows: TGCAGCGTCCCCGGACGCAGCTCCTACGAGCAGTACTTC.

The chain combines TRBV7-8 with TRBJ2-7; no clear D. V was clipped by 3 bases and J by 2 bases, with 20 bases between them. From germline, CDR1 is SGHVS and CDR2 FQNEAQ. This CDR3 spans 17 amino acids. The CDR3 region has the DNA TGTGCCAGCAGCTTGGGCCGATCGAAGCTCAGACCCTACGAGCAGTACTTC. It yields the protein CASSLGRSKLRPYEQYF.

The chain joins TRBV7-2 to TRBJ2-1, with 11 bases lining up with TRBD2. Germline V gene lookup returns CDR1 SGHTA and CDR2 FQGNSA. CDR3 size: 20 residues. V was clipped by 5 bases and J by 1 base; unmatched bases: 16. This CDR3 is CASSTRGSGRAGGSYNEQFF. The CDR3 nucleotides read TGTGCCAGCAGCACAAGGGGTAGCGGGAGGGCCGGGGGATCCTACAATGAGCAGTTCTTC. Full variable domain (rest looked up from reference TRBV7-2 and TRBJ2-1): GAGVSQSPSNKVTEKGKDVELRCDPISGHTALYWYRQSLGQGLEFLIYFQGNSAPDKSGLPSDRFSAERTGGSVSTLTIQRTQQEDSAVYLCASSTRGSGRAGGSYNEQFFGPGTRLTVL.

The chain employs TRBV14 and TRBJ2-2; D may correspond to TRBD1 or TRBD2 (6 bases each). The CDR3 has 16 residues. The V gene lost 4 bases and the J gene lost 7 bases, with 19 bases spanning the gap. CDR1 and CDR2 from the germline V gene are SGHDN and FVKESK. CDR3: CASSPLGGQNLGELFF. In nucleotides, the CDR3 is TGTGCCAGCAGCCCCTTGGGGGGACAAAACCTCGGGGAGCTGTTTTTT.

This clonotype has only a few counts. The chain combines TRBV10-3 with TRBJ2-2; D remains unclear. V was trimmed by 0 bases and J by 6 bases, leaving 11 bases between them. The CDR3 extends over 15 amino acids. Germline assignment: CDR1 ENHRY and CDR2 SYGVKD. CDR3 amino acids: CAISESFFEAGELFF. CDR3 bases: TGTGCCATCAGTGAGTCATTCTTCGAGGCCGGGGAGCTGTTTTTT.

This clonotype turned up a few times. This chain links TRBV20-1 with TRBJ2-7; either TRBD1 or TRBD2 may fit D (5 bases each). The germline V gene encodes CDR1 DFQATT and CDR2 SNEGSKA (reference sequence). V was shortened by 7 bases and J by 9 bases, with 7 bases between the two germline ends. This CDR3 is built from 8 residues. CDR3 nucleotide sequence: TGCAGTGGGGACGGGCAGTACTTC. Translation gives CSGDGQYF.

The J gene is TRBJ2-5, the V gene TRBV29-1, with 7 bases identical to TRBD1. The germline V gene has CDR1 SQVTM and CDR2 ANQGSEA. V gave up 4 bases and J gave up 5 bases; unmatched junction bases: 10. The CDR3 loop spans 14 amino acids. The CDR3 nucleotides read TGCAGCGTTGTTGGTACCGGGACAGTCGAGACCCAGTACTTC. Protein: CSVVGTGTVETQYF.

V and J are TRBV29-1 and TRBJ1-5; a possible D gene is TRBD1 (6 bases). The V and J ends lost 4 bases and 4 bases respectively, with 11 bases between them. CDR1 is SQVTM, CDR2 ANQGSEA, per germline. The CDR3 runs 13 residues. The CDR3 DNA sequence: TGCAGCGTTGGATTGGACAGAAATCAGCCCCAGCATTTT. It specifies CSVGLDRNQPQHF.

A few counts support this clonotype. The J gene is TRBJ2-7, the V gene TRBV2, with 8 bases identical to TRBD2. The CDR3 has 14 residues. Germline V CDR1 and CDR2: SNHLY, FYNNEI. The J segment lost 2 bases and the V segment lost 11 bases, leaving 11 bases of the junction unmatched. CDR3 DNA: TGTGCCGTCCCGCCTAGCGGGCCCCCCTACGAGCAGTACTTC. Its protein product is CAVPPSGPPYEQYF.

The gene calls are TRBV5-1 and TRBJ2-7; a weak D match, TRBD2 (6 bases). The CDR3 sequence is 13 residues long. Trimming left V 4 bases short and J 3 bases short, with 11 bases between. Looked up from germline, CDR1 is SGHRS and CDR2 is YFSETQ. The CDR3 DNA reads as TGCGCCAGCAGCGGGGGACTTTACTACGAGCAGTACTTC. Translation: CASSGGLYYEQYF.

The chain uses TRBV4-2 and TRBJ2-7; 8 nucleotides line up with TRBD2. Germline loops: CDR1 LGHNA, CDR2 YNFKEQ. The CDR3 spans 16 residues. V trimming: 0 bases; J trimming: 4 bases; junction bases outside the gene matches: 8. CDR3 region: CASSQDLAGSNYEQYF. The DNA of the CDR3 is TGTGCCAGCAGCCAAGATTTAGCGGGAAGCAATTACGAGCAGTACTTC.

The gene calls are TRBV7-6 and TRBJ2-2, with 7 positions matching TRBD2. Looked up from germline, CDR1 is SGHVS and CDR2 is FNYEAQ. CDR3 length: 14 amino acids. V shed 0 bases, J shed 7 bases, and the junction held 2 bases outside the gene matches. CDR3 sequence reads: CASSLAGGVGELFF. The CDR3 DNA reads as TGTGCCAGCAGCTTAGCTGGGGGGGTCGGGGAGCTGTTTTTT.

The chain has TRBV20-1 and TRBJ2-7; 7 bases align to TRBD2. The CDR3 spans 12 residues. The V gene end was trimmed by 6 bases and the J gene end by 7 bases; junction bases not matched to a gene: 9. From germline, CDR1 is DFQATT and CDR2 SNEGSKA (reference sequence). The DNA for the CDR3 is TGCAGTGCGGAGCCTGGGGGGGGAGAGCAGTACTTC. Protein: CSAEPGGGEQYF.

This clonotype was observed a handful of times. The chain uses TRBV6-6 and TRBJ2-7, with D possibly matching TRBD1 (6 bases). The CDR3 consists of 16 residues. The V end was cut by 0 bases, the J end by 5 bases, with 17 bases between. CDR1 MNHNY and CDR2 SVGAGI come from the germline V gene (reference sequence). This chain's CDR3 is CASSYSGTMAWNEQYF. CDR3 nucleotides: TGTGCCAGCAGTTACTCGGGGACAATGGCATGGAACGAGCAGTACTTC.

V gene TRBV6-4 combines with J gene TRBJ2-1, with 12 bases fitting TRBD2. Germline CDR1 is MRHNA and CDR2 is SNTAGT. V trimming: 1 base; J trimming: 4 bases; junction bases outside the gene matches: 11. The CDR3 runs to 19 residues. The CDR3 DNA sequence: TGTGCCAGCAGTGACTTAGGGCCTAGCGGGAGGGCACAGTACAATGAGCAGTTCTTC. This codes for CASSDLGPSGRAQYNEQFF.